The TCR beta chain under discussion was sequenced for a study of blood T cell repertoires in COVID-19. Study overall: Sample material is recorded as cDNA or gDNA derived from T cells, B-cell-depleted T cells, or PBMCs.

Only in-frame clones appear in the TCRdb table, and some are missing; sequencing was by immunoSEQ multiplex PCR. The table shows tens of thousands of clones, with 70% to 90% occurring only once. CDR1 is LNHDA, CDR2 SQIVND, per germline (reference sequence). This CDR3 has 13 amino acids. V dropped 9 bases and J dropped 2 bases, with 13 bases sitting between them. The receptor was derived from a human donor in a cohort sampled during active COVID-19. Sequenced: peripheral blood. The gene calls are TRBV19 and TRBJ1-2, with D possibly matching TRBD1 (6 bases). The CDR3 nucleotides are TGTGCCAGCAGATTTACAGGGAACTATGGCTACACCTTC. Protein sequence: CASRFTGNYGYTF.